This T cell receptor (beta chain) was sequenced in a study of control samples from healthy donors and cancer patients. Data came from immunoSEQ multiplex PCR; TCRdb stores just in-frame clones and leaves some out. The sample shows roughly 70,000 clones, about 80% of them seen only once. The V end was cut by 5 bases, the J end by 9 bases, with 19 bases between. The CDR3 is made up of 14 amino acids. In germline, CDR1 is LNHDA, CDR2 SQIVND (reference sequence). Material: blood. The TCR was taken from a man between 50 and 59 years old in good health. The chain combines TRBV19 with TRBJ2-5, with D maybe TRBD1 (5 bases). The CDR3 loop is CASSLYKGQGAQYF. DNA of the CDR3: TGTGCCAGTAGTCTCTACAAGGGGCAAGGGGCCCAGTACTTC.